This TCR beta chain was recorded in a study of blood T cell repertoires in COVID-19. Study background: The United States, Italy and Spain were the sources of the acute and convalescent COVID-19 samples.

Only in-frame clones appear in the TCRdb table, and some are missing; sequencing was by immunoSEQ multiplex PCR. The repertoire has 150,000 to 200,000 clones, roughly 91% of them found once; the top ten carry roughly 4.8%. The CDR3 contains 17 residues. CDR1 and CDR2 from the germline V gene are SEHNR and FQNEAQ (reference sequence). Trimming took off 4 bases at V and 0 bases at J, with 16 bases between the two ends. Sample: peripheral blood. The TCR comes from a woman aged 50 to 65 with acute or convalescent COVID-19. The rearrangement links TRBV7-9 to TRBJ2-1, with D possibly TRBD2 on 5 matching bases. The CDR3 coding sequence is TGTGCCAGCAGCTCCACCAGCGGCATCTCCTCCTACAATGAGCAGTTCTTC. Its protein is CASSSTSGISSYNEQFF.